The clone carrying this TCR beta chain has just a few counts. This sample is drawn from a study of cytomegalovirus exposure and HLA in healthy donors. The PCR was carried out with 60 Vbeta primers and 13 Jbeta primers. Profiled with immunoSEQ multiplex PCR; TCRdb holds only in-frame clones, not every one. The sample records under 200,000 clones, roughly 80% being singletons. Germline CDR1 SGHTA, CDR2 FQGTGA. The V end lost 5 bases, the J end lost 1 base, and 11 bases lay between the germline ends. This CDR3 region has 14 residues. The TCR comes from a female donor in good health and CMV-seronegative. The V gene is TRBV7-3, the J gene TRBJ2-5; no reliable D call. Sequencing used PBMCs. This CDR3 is CASSVGHPQETQYF. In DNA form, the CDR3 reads TGTGCCAGCAGCGTTGGGCACCCCCAAGAGACCCAGTACTTC.